The clone carrying this TCR beta chain was observed at least ten times. The source of the sample is a study of naive and memory T cell subsets. Per the germline V gene, CDR1 is SGHAT and CDR2 is FQNNGV. The CDR3 extends over 17 amino acids. Trimming removed 0 bases at V and 4 bases at J, with 18 bases between. Reverse transcription of blood and skin TCR RNA was primed at alpha and beta constant regions. TCRdb fed the 5' RACE reads into MiXCR, producing one record per CDR3 protein. Of tens of thousands of distinct CDR3 sequences listed, 4% to 4.5% are singletons. Whole-blood samples were 2.5 to 3 ml of peripheral blood from healthy adult volunteers.

This chain connects TRBV11-2 to TRBJ2-5; a weak D match, TRBD2 (6 bases). The receptor was derived from a male donor in good health. The CDR3 DNA follows: TGTGCCAGCAGCTTAGAAGGGGATGAGGCGGGGCGAGAGACCCAGTACTTC. Translating gives CASSLEGDEAGRETQYF.